Presented here are 32 T cell receptor beta chains from one specimen sequenced in a study of T cell changes during pregnancy in multiple sclerosis. The protocol was immunoSEQ multiplex PCR, while the TCRdb copy is restricted to in-frame clones and leaves out a portion. The sample carries around 31,000 clones, roughly 92% recorded once. Here the sequenced sample was CD4+ T cells from peripheral blood mononuclear cells, taken in the first trimester of pregnancy. Receptors were obtained from a female donor with multiple sclerosis, enrolled in a pregnancy study.

CDR3 sequence: CASSMGQGPGNTIYF. The CDR3 region has the DNA TGTGCCAGTAGTATGGGACAGGGCCCTGGAAACACCATATATTTT. J is TRBJ1-3 and V is TRBV19, with 9 bases matching TRBD1. Germline CDR1 is LNHDA and CDR2 is SQIVND (reference sequence). The junction had 2 bases not matched to a gene; V was cut back by 3 bases and J by 2 bases. The CDR3 length is 15 residues.

CDR3 in DNA: TGTGCCAGCAGCCGGCCCGGGAGCTCCTACGAGCAGTACTTC. Amino acid sequence: CASSRPGSSYEQYF. J is TRBJ2-7 and V is TRBV14; a possible D gene is TRBD2 (6 bases). From germline, CDR1 is SGHDN and CDR2 FVKESK. V gave up 4 bases and J gave up 0 bases, with 10 bases separating them. The CDR3 length is 14 residues.

This chain joins TRBV2 and TRBJ1-2; D not resolved. The germline V and J ends were trimmed by 4 bases and 0 bases, with 6 bases remaining between them. The CDR3 runs to 13 residues. The V gene's germline CDR1 is SNHLY and CDR2 FYNNEI. The CDR3 nucleotides are TGTGCCAGCAGTGGACATTCTAACTATGGCTACACCTTC. As protein: CASSGHSNYGYTF.

The chain is built from TRBV5-4 and TRBJ2-1; 11 positions agree with TRBD2. After removal of 4 bases from V and 5 bases from J, the junction contained 11 bases not matched to a gene. The CDR3 extends over 17 amino acids. Germline values: CDR1 SGHNT, CDR2 YYREEE (reference sequence). The CDR3 region is CASSPGRGLAVDNEQFF. CDR3 nucleotides: TGTGCCAGCAGCCCGGGGAGGGGACTAGCGGTTGACAATGAGCAGTTCTTC. Combining the CDR3 with reference TRBV5-4 and TRBJ2-1 gives the whole variable domain ETGVTQSPTHLIKTRGQQVTLRCSSQSGHNTVSWYQQALGQGPQFIFQYYREEENGRGNFPPRFSGLQFPNYSSELNVNALELDDSALYLCASSPGRGLAVDNEQFFGPGTRLTVL.

This clone was recorded a few times. The chain joins TRBV19 to TRBJ1-1; no clear D. Germline V gene sequence: CDR1 LNHDA, CDR2 SQIVND (reference sequence). This CDR3 region has 17 residues. Trimming removed 1 base from V and 1 base from J, with 16 bases in between. As DNA, the CDR3 is TGTGCCAGTAGTATAGGGGCTGGGAGGGAGGCGAACACTGAAGCTTTCTTT. It yields the protein CASSIGAGREANTEAFF.

This sequence joins TRBV19 and TRBJ2-5; D is undetermined. This CDR3 is built from 11 residues. Germline loops: CDR1 LNHDA, CDR2 SQIVND (reference sequence). V lost 5 bases to trimming and J lost 2 bases, with 3 bases between them. CDR3 in amino acids: CASSVQETQYF. The DNA for the CDR3 is TGTGCCAGTAGTGTACAAGAGACCCAGTACTTC. Full variable domain (remainder filled in from reference TRBV19 and TRBJ2-5): DGGITQSPKYLFRKEGQNVTLSCEQNLNHDAMYWYRQDPGQGLRLIYYSQIVNDFQKGDIAEGYSVSREKKESFPLTVTSAQKNPTAFYLCASSVQETQYFGPGTRLLVL.

This sequence joins TRBV5-1 and TRBJ2-1; 12 positions match TRBD2. This CDR3 region has 19 residues. Germline-derived CDR1 and CDR2 are SGHRS and YFSETQ. V lost 5 bases and J lost 0; bases outside the gene matches: 12. CDR3 bases: TGCGCCAGCAGTGGGTCGGGACTAGCGGGCACAAGCTCCTACAATGAGCAGTTCTTC. Amino acids: CASSGSGLAGTSSYNEQFF.

The gene calls are TRBV7-9 and TRBJ1-5, with 9 bases aligning to TRBD1. Germline V gene data show CDR1 as SEHNR and CDR2 as FQNEAQ (reference sequence). The CDR3 extends over 17 amino acids. V shed 2 bases, J shed 3 bases, and the junction held 8 bases outside the gene matches. CDR3 coding DNA: TGTGCCAGCAGCTTATCCTGGGGGGACAGGGACAATCAGCCCCAGCATTTT. Protein product: CASSLSWGDRDNQPQHF.

The V gene is TRBV14, the J gene TRBJ2-3; 9 bases are shared with TRBD1. Germline CDR1 is SGHDN and CDR2 is FVKESK. This CDR3 is built from 16 residues. The ends lost 4 bases at V and 4 bases at J; junction bases unmatched: 9. The CDR3 DNA sequence: TGTGCCAGCAGCCCCCTTGGGACAGGGTTGGCAGATACGCAGTATTTT. Translation: CASSPLGTGLADTQYF.

CDR3 bases: TGTGCCAGCAGCTTAAGGGGAGGGTCTGGAAACGAGCAGTACTTC. Translating gives CASSLRGGSGNEQYF. This chain links TRBV7-3 with TRBJ2-7; 7 bases map to TRBD2. J gave up 5 bases and V 1 base, and 8 bases lay outside the gene matches. Germline CDR1 and CDR2: SGHTA and FQGTGA. The length of the CDR3 is 15 residues.

This chain joins TRBV7-9 and TRBJ1-6; no clear D gene. There are 16 residues in the CDR3. Germline V gene lookup returns CDR1 SEHNR and CDR2 FQNEAQ (reference sequence). Deletions cut 5 bases from V and 3 bases from J, with 14 bases between. CDR3 sequence: CASSTQPGGYNSPLHF. The CDR3 DNA reads TGTGCCAGCAGCACCCAACCGGGAGGCTATAATTCACCCCTCCACTTT.

This chain uses TRBV9 with TRBJ1-4; 8 nucleotides match TRBD1. From germline, CDR1 is SGDLS and CDR2 YYNGEE. V shed 5 bases, J shed 0 bases, and the junction held 3 bases outside the gene matches. The CDR3 length is 15 residues. The CDR3 region has the DNA TGTGCCAGCAGTGTGACAGGGGCAACTAATGAAAAACTGTTTTTT. This encodes CASSVTGATNEKLFF.

The chain recombines TRBV5-1 with TRBJ2-7; 10 bases are a match to TRBD1. Germline values: CDR1 SGHRS, CDR2 YFSETQ. V lost 3 bases to trimming and J lost 3 bases; unmatched junction nucleotides: 18. This CDR3 contains 19 residues. CDR3: CASSSQSGTGALTGYEQYF. CDR3 bases: TGCGCCAGCAGCTCACAATCGGGGACAGGGGCCCTCACCGGCTACGAGCAGTACTTC.

The V call is TRBV25-1, the J call TRBJ1-4; 8 nucleotides agree with TRBD1. This CDR3 comprises 12 residues. Per the germline V gene, CDR1 is MGHDK and CDR2 is SYGVNS. Trimming cost V 8 bases and J 8 bases; bases outside gene matches: 4. CDR3 DNA: TGTGCCAGCCGGACAGGGCGGGAAAAACTGTTTTTT. Residues: CASRTGREKLFF. Supplemented by reference TRBV25-1 and TRBJ1-4, the full variable domain reads EADIYQTPRYLVIGTGKKITLECSQTMGHDKMYWYQQDPGMELHLIHYSYGVNSTEKGDLSSESTVSRIRTEHFPLTLESARPSHTSQYLCASRTGREKLFFGSGTQLSVL.

V is TRBV9 and J is TRBJ1-2; TRBD1 might be the D (6 bases). Trimming removed 4 bases at V and 2 bases at J, with 21 bases between. Germline-derived CDR1 and CDR2 are SGDLS and YYNGEE. The CDR3 runs 17 residues. DNA for the CDR3: TGTGCCAGCAGCCCTAGGGGGGGGCATGGAGCGAACTATGGCTACACCTTC. It specifies CASSPRGGHGANYGYTF.

This rearrangement joins TRBV25-1 to TRBJ1-2, with TRBD1 matching 7 bases. CDR1 is MGHDK and CDR2 is SYGVNS in the germline V gene. The J segment lost 4 bases and the V segment lost 1 base, leaving 9 bases of the junction unmatched. The CDR3 covers 16 residues. The CDR3 DNA follows: TGTGCCAGCAGTGAATCCCCCTTGACAGGGAGCTATGGCTACACCTTC. Residues: CASSESPLTGSYGYTF.

V and J are TRBV19 and TRBJ1-2; perhaps TRBD1 as D (5 bases). V lost 6 bases to trimming and J lost 0 bases, with 8 bases between them. Per germline, CDR1 LNHDA and CDR2 SQIVND (reference sequence). The CDR3 has 13 residues. As DNA, the CDR3 is TGTGCCAGTAGCGGGGGAGCTAACTATGGCTACACCTTC. This translates into CASSGGANYGYTF. The full variable domain, in which reference TRBV19 and TRBJ1-2 provide the parts outside the CDR3, is DGGITQSPKYLFRKEGQNVTLSCEQNLNHDAMYWYRQDPGQGLRLIYYSQIVNDFQKGDIAEGYSVSREKKESFPLTVTSAQKNPTAFYLCASSGGANYGYTFGSGTRLTVV.

The J gene is TRBJ1-1, the V gene TRBV19, with D possibly being TRBD1 (5 bases). The V gene lost 3 bases and the J gene lost 1 base, with 12 bases spanning the gap. The CDR3 contains 15 residues. CDR1 is LNHDA, CDR2 SQIVND, per germline (reference sequence). The CDR3 loop is CASSMTIRGNTEAFF. CDR3 coding DNA: TGTGCCAGTAGTATGACCATAAGGGGGAACACTGAAGCTTTCTTT.

The J gene is TRBJ2-3, the V gene TRBV2; 10 bases are shared with TRBD2. The CDR3 length is 14 residues. The germline gives CDR1 SNHLY, CDR2 FYNNEI. Trimming took 10 bases from V and 2 from J; bases not matched to a gene: 6. CDR3 in DNA: TGTGCCATTGGACTAGCGGCTTTCACAGATACGCAGTATTTT. Translation: CAIGLAAFTDTQYF.

V and J are TRBV9 and TRBJ2-5; 9 bases agree with TRBD2. The germline V gene has CDR1 SGDLS and CDR2 YYNGEE. CDR3 size: 14 residues. With 2 bases clipped from V and 5 bases from J, the junction kept 4 bases outside the gene matches. This chain's CDR3 is CASSVGGGAETQYF. CDR3 nucleotides: TGTGCCAGCAGCGTCGGCGGGGGGGCGGAGACCCAGTACTTC.

This clone appeared a single time. This sequence joins TRBV5-1 and TRBJ2-5; 10 nucleotides line up with TRBD2. The V gene end was trimmed by 0 bases and the J gene end by 4 bases; junction bases not matched to a gene: 9. The CDR3 has 17 residues. The germline CDR1 and CDR2 sequences are SGHRS and YFSETQ. This chain's CDR3 is CASSLAGLAGAPETQYF. The CDR3 nucleotides read TGCGCCAGCAGCTTGGCCGGGCTAGCGGGGGCTCCAGAGACCCAGTACTTC. The variable domain in full, with the rest retrieved from reference TRBV5-1 and TRBJ2-5, is KAGVTQTPRYLIKTRGQQVTLSCSPISGHRSVSWYQQTPGQGLQFLFEYFSETQRNKGNFPGRFSGRQFSNSRSEMNVSTLELGDSALYLCASSLAGLAGAPETQYFGPGTRLLVL.

This clone came up a few times. The rearrangement links TRBV5-8 to TRBJ2-3; tentatively, D is TRBD2 (5 bases). Germline values: CDR1 SGHTS, CDR2 YDEGEE. This CDR3 region has 18 residues. Trimming took 0 bases from V and 4 from J, leaving 21 bases between them. As DNA, the CDR3 is TGTGCCAGCAGCTTGGGGCTAGAGGTGACCGCCGGGGCAGATACGCAGTATTTT. It codes for CASSLGLEVTAGADTQYF. Drawing the rest from reference TRBV5-8 and TRBJ2-3, the complete variable domain is EAGVTQSPTHLIKTRGQQATLRCSPISGHTSVYWYQQALGLGLQFLLWYDEGEERNRGNFPPRFSGRQFPNYSSELNVNALELEDSALYLCASSLGLEVTAGADTQYFGPGTRLTVL.

The V and J genes are TRBV7-9 and TRBJ2-1, with 9 bases aligning to TRBD2. The V gene end was trimmed by 5 bases and the J gene end by 0 bases; junction bases not matched to a gene: 5. Germline V CDR1 and CDR2: SEHNR, FQNEAQ (reference sequence). The CDR3 covers 16 residues. For the CDR3, the DNA is TGTGCCAGCAGCCTATCAGCGGGGGGCTCCTACAATGAGCAGTTCTTC. It specifies CASSLSAGGSYNEQFF.

The rearrangement uses TRBV30 and TRBJ1-2, with 7 bases aligning to TRBD1. The germline V gene has CDR1 GTSNPN and CDR2 SVGIG (reference sequence). The V segment lost 1 base and the J segment 4 bases; nucleotides outside the gene matches: 9. The CDR3 loop spans 15 amino acids. DNA for the CDR3: TGTGCCTGGAGTGCAGGGGGACCTTTCCTCTATGGCTACACCTTC. Residues: CAWSAGGPFLYGYTF.

The V gene is TRBV6-1, the J gene TRBJ1-3, with D unresolved. The germline V and J ends were trimmed by 3 bases and 1 base, with 4 bases remaining between them. Germline V CDR1 and CDR2: MNHNS, SASEGT. This CDR3 is built from 13 residues. DNA of the CDR3: TGTGCCAGCAGTGACAATTCTGGAAACACCATATATTTT. The encoded protein is CASSDNSGNTIYF.

The table lists this clone with a count of one. This chain links TRBV2 with TRBJ2-1; possible D gene TRBD2, 5 bases. Germline values: CDR1 SNHLY, CDR2 FYNNEI. V was pared by 5 bases and J by 12 bases, with 11 bases between. This CDR3 contains 11 residues. CDR3 DNA sequence: TGTGCCAGCAGTCTCAATGAGGGGCAGTTCTTC. It is translated as CASSLNEGQFF.

The chain carries TRBV5-1 and TRBJ2-3, with D maybe TRBD1 (6 bases). The CDR3 length is 15 residues. V lost 4 bases to trimming and J lost 3 bases, with 15 bases between them. Germline V gene lookup returns CDR1 SGHRS and CDR2 YFSETQ. CDR3 bases: TGCGCCAGCAGCCCGATACGTACAGGGACAGATACGCAGTATTTT. Translated: CASSPIRTGTDTQYF.

The CDR3 protein is CASSDHPNFATEAFF. CDR3 coding DNA: TGTGCCAGCAGTGACCATCCTAACTTCGCCACTGAAGCTTTCTTT. The rearrangement uses TRBV25-1 and TRBJ1-1; D not certain. The germline V and J ends were trimmed by 3 bases and 4 bases, with 15 bases remaining between them. There are 15 residues in the CDR3. The germline gives CDR1 MGHDK, CDR2 SYGVNS.

This clone was seen just once. This chain's CDR3 is CASSTTSAGELFF. The CDR3, as DNA: TGTGCCAGTAGTACTACTAGCGCCGGGGAGCTGTTTTTT. The J gene is TRBJ2-2, the V gene TRBV19, with TRBD2 matching 7 bases. The CDR3 is made up of 13 amino acids. CDR1 and CDR2 (germline): LNHDA, SQIVND (reference sequence). Trimming removed 4 bases from V and 6 bases from J; junction bases left unmatched: 2.

The V and J genes are TRBV18 and TRBJ2-3; TRBD1 is a possible D gene (6 bases). Looked up from germline, CDR1 is KGHSH and CDR2 is LQKENI. CDR3 size: 16 residues. Trimming took off 2 bases at V and 2 bases at J, with 14 bases between the two ends. CDR3: CASSPWGLGSTDTQYF. The CDR3 nucleotides are TGTGCCAGCTCACCATGGGGGCTGGGATCCACAGATACGCAGTATTTT.

This sequence joins TRBV9 and TRBJ2-1; a weak D match, TRBD1 (5 bases). This CDR3 is 13 amino acids long. Germline-derived CDR1 and CDR2 are SGDLS and YYNGEE. Trimming shortened V by 0 bases and J by 10 bases, and 11 bases separated the two germline ends. In DNA, the CDR3 is TGTGCCAGCAGCGTAGGGGTAGCAGGGGAGCAGTTCTTC. Residues: CASSVGVAGEQFF.

This sequence joins TRBV10-3 and TRBJ1-2; D uncertain. Germline V gene sequence: CDR1 ENHRY, CDR2 SYGVKD. The CDR3 totals 15 residues. V was clipped by 7 bases and J by 8 bases, with 23 bases between them. The CDR3 nucleotides are TGTGCCATCACCCCACAGAGCCCGATAGCGGGAGGCTACACCTTC. This encodes CAITPQSPIAGGYTF.